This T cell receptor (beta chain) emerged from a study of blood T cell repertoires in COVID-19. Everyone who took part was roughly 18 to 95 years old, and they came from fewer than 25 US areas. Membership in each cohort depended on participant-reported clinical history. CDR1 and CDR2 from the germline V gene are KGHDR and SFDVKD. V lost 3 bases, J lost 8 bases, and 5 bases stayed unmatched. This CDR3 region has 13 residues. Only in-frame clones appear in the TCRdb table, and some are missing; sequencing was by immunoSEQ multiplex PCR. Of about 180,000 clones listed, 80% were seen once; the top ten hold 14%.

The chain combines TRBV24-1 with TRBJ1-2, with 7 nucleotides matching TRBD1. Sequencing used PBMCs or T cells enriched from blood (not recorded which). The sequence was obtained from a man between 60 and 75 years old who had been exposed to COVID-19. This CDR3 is CATSDEGAWGYTF. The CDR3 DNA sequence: TGTGCCACCAGTGATGAGGGGGCGTGGGGCTACACCTTC.